This TCR beta chain was sequenced in a study of cytomegalovirus exposure and HLA in healthy donors. Whole-study findings and limits: Per a later analysis, roughly 17,000 TCR beta sequences showed association with HLA alleles at 0.05 false discovery rate. In a later analysis, an Asian-associated ancestry cluster reportedly showed fewer N-insertions than the 666-donor mean. The classifier reportedly diagnosed cytomegalovirus status with high sensitivity and specificity.

A word on this clone: Its specificity is not known.

The length of the CDR3 is 14 residues. Germline V gene data show CDR1 as MNHEY and CDR2 as SMNVEV (reference sequence). J was trimmed by 7 bases and V by 4 bases; bases with no gene match: 4. Use of 60 Vbeta and 13 Jbeta primers characterized the PCR. TCRdb's copy holds only in-frame clones and misses some; the assay was immunoSEQ multiplex PCR. The sample lists about 140,000 clones, 80% occurring once. The TCR sequence derives from a male donor in good health and CMV-seronegative. The V gene is TRBV27, the J gene TRBJ1-6; 7 nucleotides line up with TRBD1. Sequencing was performed on PBMCs. CDR3 bases: TGTGCCAGCAGTTCCCCAGGGGGAAATTCACCCCTCCACTTT. Translation gives CASSSPGGNSPLHF.